The 24 T cell receptor beta chains below come from one sample, sequenced in a study of blood T cell repertoires in COVID-19. Repertoires were generated with immunoSEQ multiplex PCR, while TCRdb's copy carries only in-frame clones and drops some. The sample lists more than 95,000 clones; 91% were seen once. The source material was peripheral blood. The receptors derive from a human donor in a cohort sampled during active COVID-19.

The rearrangement links TRBV7-9 to TRBJ1-4, with D possibly matching TRBD1 (6 bases). V lost 5 bases, J lost 2 bases, and 18 bases lay in between. This CDR3 comprises 17 residues. Germline CDR1 reads SEHNR; CDR2 reads FQNEAQ (reference sequence). CDR3: CASSPFLQGVTNEKLFF. The CDR3 DNA reads as TGTGCCAGCAGCCCGTTTCTACAGGGTGTCACTAATGAAAAACTGTTTTTT.

The rearrangement links TRBV6-5 to TRBJ2-3; D ambiguous. Trimming took off 9 bases at V and 2 bases at J, with 12 bases between the two ends. This CDR3 comprises 13 residues. The V gene's germline CDR1 is MNHEY and CDR2 SVGAGI. The CDR3 reads CASGFIATDTQYF. The CDR3 nucleotides read TGTGCCAGTGGGTTTATAGCCACAGATACGCAGTATTTT.

The table lists this clone with a few counts. The chain links TRBV9 to TRBJ1-1; D is unclear. The CDR3 has 11 amino acids. Germline CDR1 and CDR2: SGDLS and YYNGEE. The germline V and J ends were trimmed by 0 bases and 5 bases, with 2 bases remaining between them. The chain's CDR3 is CASSVVTEAFF. As DNA, the CDR3 is TGTGCCAGCAGCGTAGTAACTGAAGCTTTCTTT.

Regarding this clone: The same CDR3 also results from other DNA sequences found in this sample. The chain joins TRBV5-1 to TRBJ1-1; TRBD1 agrees at 8 bases. Germline CDR1 and CDR2: SGHRS and YFSETQ. V dropped 0 bases and J dropped 5; count of bases not matched to a gene: 18. CDR3 length: 19 residues. Written as DNA, the CDR3 is TGCGCCAGCAGCTTGGGGGGTTGGGGACAGGCCTCTCGGAGGACTGAAGCTTTCTTT. Encoded protein: CASSLGGWGQASRRTEAFF.

The chain employs TRBV7-2 and TRBJ2-1; 10 nucleotides match TRBD2. This CDR3 contains 16 residues. CDR1 is SGHTA, CDR2 FQGNSA, per germline. The trim removed 3 bases at V and 6 bases at J, leaving 8 bases unmatched. The CDR3 region is CASSLSGGALTNEQFF. CDR3 coding DNA: TGTGCCAGCAGCTTGAGCGGGGGGGCCCTTACCAATGAGCAGTTCTTC. Looking up the rest from reference TRBV7-2 and TRBJ2-1 gives the full variable domain: GAGVSQSPSNKVTEKGKDVELRCDPISGHTALYWYRQSLGQGLEFLIYFQGNSAPDKSGLPSDRFSAERTGGSVSTLTIQRTQQEDSAVYLCASSLSGGALTNEQFFGPGTRLTVL.

This chain links TRBV13 with TRBJ2-7; tentatively, D is TRBD2 (5 bases). CDR3 length: 14 residues. Trimming pared 5 bases from V and 3 bases from J, leaving 14 bases between. Germline assignment: CDR1 PRHDT and CDR2 FYEKMQ (reference sequence). CDR3 bases: TGTGCCAGCAGCCCCCGGGATGTTAACTACGAGCAGTACTTC. It translates to CASSPRDVNYEQYF.

The J gene is TRBJ1-2, the V gene TRBV29-1; 7 bases fit TRBD1. This CDR3 spans 16 amino acids. Trimming took 0 bases from V and 4 from J; bases not matched to a gene: 11. The V gene's germline CDR1 is SQVTM and CDR2 ANQGSEA. Written as DNA, the CDR3 is TGCAGCGTTGAAGACGTAACCGGGACAGAGACCTATGGCTACACCTTC. Translation: CSVEDVTGTETYGYTF.

This clone was seen just once. The chain links TRBV15 to TRBJ1-3; D is unresolved. Germline V lookup: CDR1 LNHNV, CDR2 YYDKDF (reference sequence). V was shortened by 8 bases and J by 0 bases, with 14 bases between the two germline ends. This CDR3 region has 15 residues. In DNA form, the CDR3 reads TGTGCCACCTCCGAAGTCGACAACTCTGGAAACACCATATATTTT. Its translation is CATSEVDNSGNTIYF.

The chain employs TRBV9 and TRBJ2-1; 7 nucleotides align to TRBD2. CDR3 length equals 15 residues. J was trimmed by 6 bases and V by 0 bases; bases with no gene match: 6. The germline CDR1 and CDR2 sequences are SGDLS and YYNGEE. For the CDR3, the DNA is TGTGCCAGCAGCGTAGAGTGGGGGAGGGTCAATGAGCAGTTCTTC. As protein: CASSVEWGRVNEQFF.

The rearrangement links TRBV7-2 to TRBJ2-1, with TRBD2 matching over 8 bases. This CDR3 comprises 16 residues. Germline values: CDR1 SGHTA, CDR2 FQGNSA. Trimming took 1 base from V and 0 from J; bases not matched to a gene: 2. The CDR3 region is CASSLGLALSYNEQFF. The CDR3 region has the DNA TGTGCCAGCAGCTTAGGACTAGCGCTCTCCTACAATGAGCAGTTCTTC.

In its sample, this clone was seen once. The CDR3 DNA reads as TGTGCCAGCAGCTTACGAGGGTCGGGCTTCAATCAGCCCCAGCATTTT. Its protein product is CASSLRGSGFNQPQHF. The V gene is TRBV7-2, the J gene TRBJ1-5, with D unclear. The CDR3 extends over 16 amino acids. V was cut by 2 bases and J by 3 bases, with 14 bases left in between. Germline CDR1 is SGHTA and CDR2 is FQGNSA.

The chain combines TRBV9 with TRBJ2-6; no definite D call. V dropped 5 bases and J dropped 2 bases, with 8 bases sitting between them. CDR3 length: 14 amino acids. CDR1 and CDR2 from the germline V gene are SGDLS and YYNGEE. The CDR3 nucleotides are TGTGCCAGCAGTTTTGGAGCTGGGGCCAACGTCCTGACTTTC. Translated: CASSFGAGANVLTF.

The V gene is TRBV4-1, the J gene TRBJ2-1; 10 bases map to TRBD1. With 3 bases clipped from V and 6 bases from J, the junction kept 8 bases outside the gene matches. The CDR3 contains 16 residues. CDR1 and CDR2 from the germline V gene are MGHRA and YSYEKL. The CDR3 region is CASSHPGTGVRNEQFF. The CDR3 bases are TGCGCCAGCAGCCACCCCGGGACAGGGGTTCGCAATGAGCAGTTCTTC.

There are a few counts of this clone. J is TRBJ1-1 and V is TRBV7-9; TRBD1 matches at 7 bases. Germline CDR1 is SEHNR and CDR2 is FQNEAQ (reference sequence). This CDR3 contains 15 residues. The V segment lost 5 bases and the J segment 2 bases; nucleotides outside the gene matches: 8. The CDR3 coding sequence is TGTGCCAGCAGCCGCTCAGGGACAGTAAACACTGAAGCTTTCTTT. Residues: CASSRSGTVNTEAFF.

This rearrangement joins TRBV5-1 to TRBJ1-6; 10 bases match TRBD1. CDR1 is SGHRS, CDR2 YFSETQ, per germline. The trim removed 4 bases at V and 4 bases at J, leaving 5 bases unmatched. The CDR3 is made up of 16 amino acids. Here the CDR3 reads CASSVWTGGYNSPLHF. Here the CDR3 DNA reads TGCGCCAGCAGCGTGTGGACAGGGGGATATAATTCACCCCTCCACTTT.

V and J are TRBV10-3 and TRBJ2-1; 12 bases agree with TRBD2. This CDR3 spans 19 amino acids. Per the germline V gene, CDR1 is ENHRY and CDR2 is SYGVKD. The ends lost 1 base at V and 8 bases at J; junction bases unmatched: 15. The CDR3 DNA reads TGTGCCATCAGTGAGTTCTCTAGCGGGAGGGCCCGGTTAGTTGATGAGCAGTTCTTC. This translates into CAISEFSSGRARLVDEQFF.

The V and J genes are TRBV9 and TRBJ2-2; TRBD1 is a possible D gene (6 bases). CDR3 length equals 16 residues. V was shortened by 3 bases and J by 7 bases, with 19 bases between the two germline ends. The germline V gene encodes CDR1 SGDLS and CDR2 YYNGEE. DNA of the CDR3: TGTGCCAGCAGCGCCAAACAGACCAGGGGCGGCGGGGAGCTGTTTTTT. Residues: CASSAKQTRGGGELFF.

V is TRBV19 and J is TRBJ2-5, with D possibly being TRBD2 (6 bases). Germline loops: CDR1 LNHDA, CDR2 SQIVND (reference sequence). Trimming removed 5 bases from V and 5 bases from J, with 15 bases in between. This CDR3 has 14 residues. For the CDR3, the DNA is TGTGCCAGTAGTCCCACCGGAGGGGTTGAGACCCAGTACTTC. As protein: CASSPTGGVETQYF.

The chain uses TRBV29-1 and TRBJ2-3; TRBD1 might be the D (6 bases). This CDR3 contains 14 residues. Trimming stripped 4 bases from V and 2 bases from J, with 13 bases between. Germline V lookup: CDR1 SQVTM, CDR2 ANQGSEA. The CDR3 DNA reads TGCAGCGTTGGGGTTCGGACAGACACAGATACGCAGTATTTT. Amino acid sequence: CSVGVRTDTDTQYF.

The chain employs TRBV9 and TRBJ1-2; 9 bases are a match to TRBD1. V was clipped by 3 bases and J by 2 bases; unmatched bases: 5. Germline V gene data show CDR1 as SGDLS and CDR2 as YYNGEE. This CDR3 spans 15 amino acids. This chain's CDR3 is CASSATGGPNYGYTF. The CDR3 DNA is TGTGCCAGCAGCGCTACAGGGGGCCCGAACTATGGCTACACCTTC.

The chain combines TRBV12-3 or TRBV12-4 with TRBJ2-7; no clear D gene. The CDR3 totals 11 residues. V lost 5 bases, J lost 9 bases, and 11 bases lay in between. The CDR3 spells CASSPGLVQYF. The CDR3 nucleotides are TGTGCCAGCAGTCCCGGCCTAGTGCAGTACTTC.

The V and J genes are TRBV27 and TRBJ2-7, with D hard to call. V was shortened by 2 bases and J by 3 bases, with 8 bases between the two germline ends. Germline V CDR1 and CDR2: MNHEY, SMNVEV (reference sequence). The CDR3 totals 13 residues. The CDR3 sequence: CASSLGILYEQYF. As DNA, the CDR3 is TGTGCCAGCAGTTTAGGCATCCTCTACGAGCAGTACTTC.

The chain couples TRBV7-9 to TRBJ2-1; 12 nucleotides match TRBD2. CDR1 is SEHNR and CDR2 is FQNEAQ in the germline V gene (reference sequence). V gave up 3 bases and J gave up 3 bases; unmatched junction bases: 12. The CDR3 has 19 amino acids. The DNA for the CDR3 is TGTGCCAGCAGCTTGGCCGGGACTAGCGGGCCATGGAGCTACAATGAGCAGTTCTTC. Protein product: CASSLAGTSGPWSYNEQFF. The whole variable domain, remainder taken from reference TRBV7-9 and TRBJ2-1, is DTGVSQNPRHKITKRGQNVTFRCDPISEHNRLYWYRQTLGQGPEFLTYFQNEAQLEKSRLLSDRFSAERPKGSFSTLEIQRTEQGDSAMYLCASSLAGTSGPWSYNEQFFGPGTRLTVL.

The rearrangement links TRBV9 to TRBJ2-5; D not resolved. V was clipped by 0 bases and J by 3 bases, with 12 bases between them. The CDR3 is 15 amino acids. Germline loops: CDR1 SGDLS, CDR2 YYNGEE. CDR3 sequence (DNA): TGTGCCAGCAGCGTAGCTGGGCGAACGAAAGAGACCCAGTACTTC. It translates to CASSVAGRTKETQYF.